This TCR beta chain was identified during a study of neurological immune-mediated disorders (dated by TCRdb to between 2018 and 2021). Study-wide context: Among the roughly 34 multiple sclerosis patients, relapsing-remitting MS was present in some 31 and secondary progressive MS was present in 3. The study compared peripheral blood TCR-beta repertoires of HTLV-I-associated myelopathy (HAM/TSP) patients, multiple sclerosis patients and healthy controls using UMI-based sequencing. Longitudinal samples, technical triplicates and paired sorted CD4+ and CD8+ T-cell subsets, alongside PBMC samples, were included among the roughly 110 TCR-beta libraries. The cohort comprised 68 subjects: 15 or so HAM/TSP patients, around 34 multiple sclerosis patients and about 20 healthy controls.

Libraries from unsorted PBMCs were made from 2 million PBMCs kept in RNAlater at -80 degrees C until RNA extraction. Multiple sclerosis patients were enrolled in a US clinical protocol evaluating disease progression by magnetic resonance imaging. Peripheral blood was subjected to Ficoll-Hypaque density gradient centrifugation to isolate PBMCs, which were then cryopreserved in liquid nitrogen. Points the paper makes about the study in general: TCR clonal expansion was greatest in HAM/TSP patients and smallest in MS patients, who ranked below even healthy controls. No association of the MS cluster with clinical or MRI features was observed, and the need for larger cohorts was stated by the authors. Repertoires from 18 of 34 MS patients were grouped by phylogenetic analysis into a cluster of related CDR3 sequences, suggesting a possible repertoire-level signature. No identical CDR3 amino acid sequences were found to be shared among expanded clones across subjects, suggesting that TCR-beta repertoires were private in all groups.

In its sample, this clonotype was seen many times. What antigen it recognizes has not been identified. Base quality data are lacking; no much larger clone is found one base away. A distance of 13 bases separates the germline ends of V and J, which lose 1 base and 7 bases respectively. CDR1 and CDR2 (DFQATT, SNEGSKA) derive from the germline V gene (reference sequence). Counted from cysteine to phenylalanine, this CDR3 has 13 amino acids. Only the CDR3 region is kept as DNA, spanning 39 bases read in frame from base 1. cDNA synthesis used template-switch 5'RACE with a primer carrying a 10-nucleotide random unique molecular identifier tagging each TCR transcript. Each sequencing run produced over 200 million TCR-beta sequences covering 15-18 subjects. The RNeasy kit was used for extraction of total RNA. TCR-beta VDJ regions were amplified with primers for the TCR constant region and the 5'RACE anchor, using the KAPA Real-time Library Amplification kit. A first PCR added sample indexes and Illumina adaptors, after which a second PCR increased the library yield. After Ampure bead purification, the roughly 650 bp TCR product was size-selected on a 2% E-gel SizeSelection system. Library quality was checked on a Bioanalyzer, concentration was measured with Qubit, and libraries were quantified with the Kapa Library Quantification kit before pooling. Libraries were sequenced paired-end 2 x 150 bp on an Illumina HiSeq 2500. To increase sequence diversity, roughly 24-31% phiX was spiked into each library pool. Under the source paper's analysis protocol: Quality-filtered reads were processed with the UMI-based MiGEC pipeline, and over 75% of raw TCR sequences were removed by the MiGEC pipeline during error correction. VDJ genes were aligned to IMGT germline references, and each clonotype was defined by a unique CDR3 amino acid sequence together with V-J genes. Clonal expansion, Shannon diversity, and CDR3 relatedness (CalcPairwiseDistances, ClusterSamples) were evaluated with VDJtools, and phylogenetic trees were built with CLCbio workbench. Expanded clones were defined as having at least 8 unique UMIs, based on coefficient-of-variation modelling across technical triplicates. TCRdb took the public reads, trimmed them with fastp at Q25, ran MiXCR for clone calling and kept in-frame beta chains. Each CDR3 protein appears once, grouped with its most common genes and DNA. Here the V and J calls rest on TCRdb's processing, not on the authors' analysis. Here the sample has more than 50,000 distinct CDR3 sequences; around 3.8% occur a single time. Roughly 2.3% of the sample is held by the ten biggest clonotypes.

The receptor chain draws on TRBV20-1 and TRBJ1-2; the D gene assignment is ambiguous. Material for sequencing was PBMCs. This receptor was obtained from a woman in her 50s with multiple sclerosis. The DNA sequence is TGCAGTGCTAGAGTCGTTGCGTCTGCTGGCTACACCTTC. This gives the protein CSARVVASAGYTF.